This T cell receptor (beta chain) is drawn from a study of cytomegalovirus exposure and HLA in healthy donors (dated by TCRdb to about 2017). Turning to the overall study: An earlier analysis of roughly 570 of the donors reported approximately 300 Gb of sequence data and some 110 million unique TCR beta sequences obtained from about 179 million T cells. Donor age, sex, ethnicity and CMV serostatus were collected together with the repertoire data. Every repertoire in the discovery cohort had been generated on one and the same sequencing platform. In a later genetic analysis, genome-wide SNP genotypes for about three fifths of the roughly 670 donors were used, and that subset was treated as a discovery cohort. To study patterns of TCR occurrence, a later analysis re-analyzed previously published TCR beta repertoires from several hundred donors and added high-resolution HLA genotyping. The study was designed to test whether signatures of past pathogen exposure could be identified by cataloging public T cell receptors. The study combined high-throughput TCR immunosequencing, statistical association of individual TCRs with disease status, and machine learning to predict cytomegalovirus infection status. The study used immunosequencing to profile the T cell repertoires of approximately 630 subjects and linked those repertoires to cytomegalovirus serostatus. An earlier analysis of roughly 580 of the donors used high-throughput TCR beta sequencing to judge whether each TCR beta V gene segment behaved as functional or pseudogenic. Because of strong linkage in the cohort, roughly five DR-DQ haplotypes were treated as single units for association and clustering. The number of typed donors differed by locus: about 620-630 for A, B, C, DRB1 and DQB1; 522 for DQA1; 606 for DPA1; and around 470 for DPB1. Both class I and class II loci were covered by HLA typing, at four-digit resolution. An early release that covered about 640 HLA-typed donors contained 250 to 350 gigabases of sequencing data and tens of millions of unique TCR sequences. Besides the first cohort of more than 650 subjects, a separate validation cohort made up of over a hundred different subjects was used. Among roughly 400 genotyped donors of the cohort, an average of approximately 230,000 unique TCR beta nucleotide sequences were sequenced per donor, 15% to 20% of them non-productive. In the later analysis, no new phenotypic data were used to find candidate immune exposures; instead, reliance was placed on TCR beta sequences and their occurrence across donors. Among the approximately 400 genotyped donors, around 79% belonged to the genetic ancestry cluster associated with self-reported Caucasian donors.

The library was generated by the immunoSEQ multiplex PCR assay. A mixture of 60 forward primers for TCR Vbeta segments and 13 reverse primers for TCR Jbeta segments was used in the multiplex PCR. Amplification of the CDR3 region of rearranged TCR beta genes was performed with a multiplex PCR assay on genomic DNA. The Illumina HiSeq System was used to sequence the amplified TCR beta libraries as 87-base-pair reads. From the authors' description of their analysis: In a later analysis, some 80 million unique TCR beta chains were counted across the 650 to 700 repertoires, and about 10 million of these chains were shared by at least two donors. Raw reads were error-corrected and collapsed into unique sequences with a nearest-neighbor algorithm that merged closely related sequences to remove PCR and sequencing errors. Alignment of CDR3 sequences to IMGT reference sequences was used to assign V, D and J gene segments. For a sequence to be retained, a match of at least six nucleotides was required to both a V gene segment and a J gene segment. A rearrangement was called productive if the CDR3 had no stop codons and remained in frame with V and J, and every other rearrangement was called non-productive. CDR3 was defined by IMGT convention, running from the second conserved V-encoded cysteine to the conserved J-encoded phenylalanine. In an earlier analysis of some 550 of the donors, sequences lacking an unambiguous match to a single V gene segment were excluded. In an earlier analysis of about 590 of the donors, a V segment was called functional when productive rearrangements were above 56.7%, and segregating when the standard deviation between donors exceeded 5%. A statistical classification framework was built to diagnose cytomegalovirus status from the catalog of TCR beta chain sequences. A later analysis assigned V and J genes by comparing TCR nucleotide sequences with IMGT/GENE-DB human TR gene sequences. In a later analysis, CDR3 sequences and most-parsimonious VDJ recombination scenarios were assigned using the TCRdist pipeline. A later analysis defined each TCR beta chain by its CDR3 amino acid sequence plus V-gene family, and excluded reads lacking a unique V-gene family. In a later analysis, 450 to 600 highly shared, low-generation-probability nucleotide sequences were removed to address suspected cross-contamination and a sequencing artifact. A later analysis calculated a clonal expansion index for each public chain from normalized within-repertoire ranks of inferred template counts. In a later analysis, generation probabilities were computed using a VDJ recombination model fitted to out-of-frame rearrangements, and the results were checked against IGoR. A later analysis scored TCR-TCR, TCR-HLA and TCR-CMV co-occurrence with hypergeometric tests, applying a repertoire-size bias correction to TCR pairs. In a later analysis, false discovery rates were estimated by permuting HLA or CMV assignments 20 times. A later analysis grouped co-occurring TCRs with DBSCAN, adding TCRdist sequence similarity when clustering within HLA-allele-positive subsets. For co-occurrence clustering, repertoires with fewer than 30,000 or more than 120,000 public chains were excluded, along with roughly 5 repertoires with anomalous nucleotide sharing. This is the immuneACCESS table as TCRdb keeps it, with only in-frame sequences that have V and J called. A part of the clones is gone; compared with another copy, unresolved V genes explain less than half, and the rest is unexplained. Clone size and the V and J calls come from that table; the DNA yielded D and trimming. This sample is represented by 150,000 to 200,000 clones; more than 85% of them were singletons. 1.5% to 2% of the sample is taken by the ten largest.

The CDR3 runs 12 residues from the cysteine to the phenylalanine. Solely the CDR3 DNA is kept, with 36 bases framed from the first base. In the germline V gene, CDR1 corresponds to MGHDK and CDR2 to SYGVNS. V is pruned by 2 bases and J by 5 bases, leaving 0 bases of the junction without a gene match. What the research found in general, with its limitations: Across donors, most TCR sequences were observed very rarely, whereas some public TCRs were present in many individuals. A cluster of highly shared sequence variants was judged likely to represent a technical artifact of the sequencing pipeline. A later genetic analysis associated a missense DCLRE1C variant with V-gene and J-gene trimming of TCR beta chains, and an independent cohort replicated the association. In vitro tests confirmed that a few of the cytomegalovirus-associated TCR beta chains recognize cytomegalovirus antigens. Cytomegalovirus status was reported to be diagnosed by the classifier with high specificity and sensitivity in both the original and validation cohorts. The only immune exposure information available for the cohort was CMV serostatus. Because counts were too low, roughly 17 rarely observed V segments, including chromosome 9 orphons, were left out of the earlier analysis of 587 of the donors. Correlated functional status among segregating V segments might be attributable to linkage disequilibrium, but an unknown experimental factor could not be ruled out. In an earlier analysis of approximately 600 of the donors, most TCR beta V segments were observed in productive rearrangements about 87% or about 30% of the time, broadly matching IMGT annotations. In a later analysis, HLA-associated TCR beta chains showed more clonal expansion and lower generation probabilities than non-associated chains that were equally common. The 87-base-pair reads could not distinguish some IMGT-functional V segments, including TRBV6-2 and TRBV6-3, so those segments were excluded. A further reported finding was that TCR beta sequences accurately predicted the HLA-A and HLA-B alleles for most subjects in the first cohort. A later analysis found that most CMV-associated TCR beta chains appeared HLA-restricted, with HLA associations seemingly driven largely by CMV exposure. Several of the top co-occurrence clusters appeared to be linked to parvovirus B19, influenza, CMV and Epstein-Barr virus, according to a later analysis. According to the authors, the approach could potentially be generalized to other disease states and immunological phenotypes. The cohort was sequenced for TCR beta chains only, and without alpha or paired-chain data the features that could be detected were limited. A later analysis associated about 18,000 TCR beta sequences with specific HLA alleles at a false discovery rate of 0.05. In a later genetic analysis, fewer N-insertions in productive TCRs were reported among donors in an Asian-associated ancestry cluster than the roughly 700-donor mean. Because HLA typing was unavailable for some donors at each locus, only the typed subset was used in association tests. Sequencing depth was assumed to be roughly uniform across donors in the presence/absence analyses, though that assumption may not hold. Strong co-occurrence of HLA alleles, especially DR and DQ, made assigning TCR associations to individual alleles difficult. The study gave a list of about 150 TCR beta chains associated with cytomegalovirus. In a later analysis, TCR association rates were found to vary across HLA loci, with the most associated TCRs seen for DRB1 alleles and the fewest for HLA-C alleles.

Note on this clone: It has no known antigen specificity. No base-level quality is on record; no much larger clone is a single base apart.

In total, approximately 690 healthy bone marrow donors made up the cohort. All cohort members were sampled while nominally healthy, although unrecorded immune exposures were likely present. The donor tested CMV seronegative and was one of the 352 seronegative cohort members. Each donor provided a peripheral blood sample, and peripheral blood mononuclear cells were used for TCR beta sequencing. Genomic DNA extraction from the blood cell samples was performed with the Qiagen DNeasy Blood Extraction Kit. This sequence uses TRBV25-1 and TRBJ2-7, with 7 bases aligning to TRBD2. Sequenced input: PBMCs. The clonotype comes from a woman under 30 in good health and CMV-seronegative. The DNA sequence reads TGTGCCAGCAGTGAAGGGACTAACGAGCAGTACTTC. Its translation reads: CASSEGTNEQYF.